The 29 T cell receptor beta chains below come from one sample, sequenced in a study of cytomegalovirus exposure and HLA in healthy donors. PCR primers comprised 60 Vbeta and 13 Jbeta primers. Profiled with immunoSEQ multiplex PCR; TCRdb holds only in-frame clones, not every one. Its table records approximately 190,000 clones. Sequencing was done on a sample of PBMCs. The receptors shown here come from a man in his thirties or forties in good health and CMV-seronegative.

This chain connects TRBV9 to TRBJ1-2; D is perhaps TRBD1 (5 bases). Germline-derived CDR1 and CDR2 are SGDLS and YYNGEE. Trimming pared 4 bases from V and 4 bases from J, leaving 14 bases between. CDR3 length: 14 amino acids. CDR3 amino acids: CASSPGGESYGYTF. In DNA, the CDR3 is TGTGCCAGCAGCCCGGGAGGGGAATCCTATGGCTACACCTTC.

V and J are TRBV6-1 and TRBJ1-6, with D uncertain. Trimming removed 7 bases at V and 13 bases at J, with 14 bases between. CDR1 is MNHNS, CDR2 SASEGT, per germline. This CDR3 comprises 12 residues. The CDR3 sequence is CASKDLLGPLHF. CDR3 DNA: TGTGCCAGCAAAGACTTGCTGGGTCCCCTCCACTTT.

The chain couples TRBV14 to TRBJ2-6; the D gene is possibly TRBD2 (6 bases). The CDR3 runs 16 residues. CDR1 SGHDN and CDR2 FVKESK come from the germline V gene. V lost 1 base and J 3 bases, leaving 10 bases between the germline ends. The CDR3 nucleotides read TGTGCCAGCAGCCAAGTTGGAGGGATTGGGGCCAACGTCCTGACTTTC. Its protein is CASSQVGGIGANVLTF.

In nucleotides, the CDR3 is TGTGCCTGGACCCCCGGACAGTTTGACACCGGGGAGCTGTTTTTT. Translated: CAWTPGQFDTGELFF. The chain recombines TRBV30 with TRBJ2-2; tentatively, D is TRBD1 (6 bases). The CDR3 extends over 15 amino acids. V shed 4 bases and J shed 3 bases, with 15 bases lying between them. The germline CDR1 and CDR2 sequences are GTSNPN and SVGIG (reference sequence).

The J gene is TRBJ1-2, the V gene TRBV29-1; TRBD1 agrees at 9 bases. J was trimmed by 3 bases and V by 7 bases; bases with no gene match: 9. This CDR3 region has 14 residues. Germline V gene sequence: CDR1 SQVTM, CDR2 ANQGSEA. The CDR3: CSASPGQGDYGYTF. In DNA form, the CDR3 reads TGCAGCGCCTCCCCGGGACAGGGCGACTATGGCTACACCTTC.

V and J are TRBV6-5 and TRBJ2-7; D might be TRBD1 (5 bases). Trimming took 5 bases from V and 2 from J, leaving 13 bases between them. CDR1 is MNHEY, CDR2 SVGAGI, per germline. This CDR3 is 14 amino acids long. DNA for the CDR3: TGTGCCAGCAGTAGTCCAGGGATAACCTACGAGCAGTACTTC. It yields the protein CASSSPGITYEQYF.

The chain joins TRBV5-1 to TRBJ2-5; 8 positions agree with TRBD1. The CDR3 runs 15 residues. The junction had 8 bases not matched to a gene; V was cut back by 3 bases and J by 4 bases. Germline lookup yields CDR1 SGHRS and CDR2 YFSETQ. The DNA for the CDR3 is TGCGCCAGCAGCTCAGACAGGGGTTTAGGAGAGACCCAGTACTTC. It specifies CASSSDRGLGETQYF. Full variable domain (rest looked up from reference TRBV5-1 and TRBJ2-5): KAGVTQTPRYLIKTRGQQVTLSCSPISGHRSVSWYQQTPGQGLQFLFEYFSETQRNKGNFPGRFSGRQFSNSRSEMNVSTLELGDSALYLCASSSDRGLGETQYFGPGTRLLVL.

V and J are TRBV11-3 and TRBJ1-1; a possible D gene is TRBD1 (6 bases). V was shortened by 5 bases and J by 7 bases, with 14 bases between the two germline ends. CDR1 is SGHNT and CDR2 is YENEEA in the germline V gene. This CDR3 region has 13 residues. This CDR3 is CASSPGQTREAFF. The CDR3, as DNA: TGTGCCAGCAGCCCCGGACAGACCCGTGAAGCTTTCTTT.

The chain couples TRBV29-1 to TRBJ2-2; tentatively, D is TRBD1 (6 bases). The V end was cut by 0 bases, the J end by 0 bases, with 14 bases between. The CDR3 is 17 residues long. Germline V lookup: CDR1 SQVTM, CDR2 ANQGSEA. The CDR3 DNA follows: TGCAGCGTTGAAGATTGGACGGGACACTCGAACACCGGGGAGCTGTTTTTT. Protein: CSVEDWTGHSNTGELFF.

The chain employs TRBV19 and TRBJ1-2; 12 bases align to TRBD1. There are 15 residues in the CDR3. Germline lookup yields CDR1 LNHDA and CDR2 SQIVND (reference sequence). J lost 2 bases, V lost 7 bases, and 5 bases had no gene match. This CDR3 is CASTLGTGGNYGYTF. The CDR3 DNA reads as TGTGCCAGTACCCTAGGGACAGGGGGCAACTATGGCTACACCTTC.

This chain uses TRBV9 with TRBJ1-6; D possibly corresponds to TRBD1 (6 bases). V dropped 0 bases and J dropped 9 bases, with 7 bases sitting between them. Germline V gene sequence: CDR1 SGDLS, CDR2 YYNGEE. The CDR3 loop spans 13 amino acids. CDR3 loop: CASSVEGVSPLHF. The CDR3 coding sequence is TGTGCCAGCAGCGTAGAGGGGGTTTCACCCCTCCACTTT.

The rearrangement uses TRBV6-5 and TRBJ2-7; possible D gene TRBD1, 6 bases. CDR3 length: 14 residues. V was cut by 2 bases and J by 3 bases, with 11 bases left in between. Germline CDR1 MNHEY, CDR2 SVGAGI. For the CDR3, the DNA is TGTGCCAGCAGTTACCGGGACACATTCTACGAGCAGTACTTC. Its translation is CASSYRDTFYEQYF.

The chain uses TRBV11-2 and TRBJ2-3; TRBD2 agrees at 13 bases. Germline lookup yields CDR1 SGHAT and CDR2 FQNNGV. The V and J ends lost 5 bases and 6 bases, in that order; junction bases with no gene match: 8. This CDR3 comprises 16 residues. CDR3 sequence: CASSPKLAGGPDTQYF. CDR3 sequence (DNA): TGTGCCAGCAGCCCTAAACTAGCGGGAGGGCCGGATACGCAGTATTTT.

This chain uses TRBV5-4 with TRBJ2-3; D gene uncertain. Trimming took 5 bases from V and 4 from J, leaving 8 bases between them. The germline CDR1 and CDR2 sequences are SGHNT and YYREEE (reference sequence). The CDR3 is made up of 12 amino acids. The CDR3 DNA follows: TGTGCCAGCAGTTTGAGCGCAGATACGCAGTATTTT. This encodes CASSLSADTQYF.

The J gene is TRBJ2-1, the V gene TRBV7-9; 8 bases agree with TRBD2. The CDR3 contains 13 residues. Germline V gene sequence: CDR1 SEHNR, CDR2 FQNEAQ (reference sequence). After removal of 6 bases from V and 6 bases from J, the junction contained 4 bases not matched to a gene. CDR3 nucleotide sequence: TGTGCCAGCAGTTCGGGAGGGTTCAATGAGCAGTTCTTC. Translated, it gives CASSSGGFNEQFF. The full variable domain, with the rest looked up from reference TRBV7-9 and TRBJ2-1, is DTGVSQNPRHKITKRGQNVTFRCDPISEHNRLYWYRQTLGQGPEFLTYFQNEAQLEKSRLLSDRFSAERPKGSFSTLEIQRTEQGDSAMYLCASSSGGFNEQFFGPGTRLTVL.

The genes are TRBV19 and TRBJ2-2; D may be TRBD2 (6 bases). V lost 5 bases and J 4 bases, leaving 11 bases between the germline ends. Germline CDR1 is LNHDA and CDR2 is SQIVND (reference sequence). The CDR3 sequence is 14 residues long. In nucleotides, the CDR3 is TGTGCCAGTAGTCCCGAGCGGGCCACCGGGGAGCTGTTTTTT. This translates into CASSPERATGELFF.

The chain uses TRBV29-1 and TRBJ1-2; 7 bases map to TRBD1. The J segment lost 6 bases and the V segment lost 6 bases, leaving 13 bases of the junction unmatched. This CDR3 is 14 amino acids long. The germline V gene has CDR1 SQVTM and CDR2 ANQGSEA. The CDR3 region is CSVPNRGGADGYTF. The CDR3 DNA is TGCAGCGTGCCAAATAGAGGGGGCGCCGATGGCTACACCTTC.

The V call is TRBV27, the J call TRBJ1-3; D possibly corresponds to TRBD1 (6 bases). V shed 6 bases and J shed 4 bases, with 10 bases lying between them. The germline V gene has CDR1 MNHEY and CDR2 SMNVEV (reference sequence). The CDR3 extends over 13 amino acids. In DNA, the CDR3 is TGTGCCAGCAGGCAGGGGTACGGAAACACCATATATTTT. It yields the protein CASRQGYGNTIYF.

The gene calls are TRBV7-8 and TRBJ2-5, with no clear D. Gene TRBJ2-7 matches the end of the DNA better, so the J call may be wrong. The germline V gene encodes CDR1 SGHVS and CDR2 FQNEAQ. The CDR3 is 12 amino acids. The CDR3 bases are TGTGCCAGCAGCTTTCCCTCCTACGAGCAGTACTTC. Residues: CASSFPSYEQYF.

For this clone: The germline gene is not matched at one end of the junction; a read error may be the cause. The chain links TRBV28 to TRBJ1-1; TRBD1 matches 9 bases. This CDR3 comprises 15 residues. Per the germline V gene, CDR1 is MDHEN and CDR2 is SYDVKM. In DNA form, the CDR3 reads TGTGCCAGCGGGGCAACCGGGACAGGGAACGCTGAAGCTTTCTTT. Encoded protein: CASGATGTGNAEAFF.

This sequence joins TRBV7-8 and TRBJ1-1, with D unclear. CDR1 is SGHVS, CDR2 FQNEAQ, per germline. The CDR3 extends over 12 amino acids. The germline V and J ends were trimmed by 2 bases and 6 bases, with 7 bases remaining between them. The CDR3 region is CASSLTSPEAFF. The CDR3 bases are TGTGCCAGCAGCTTAACATCCCCTGAAGCTTTCTTT. Combining the CDR3 with reference TRBV7-8 and TRBJ1-1 gives the whole variable domain GAGVSQSPRYKVAKRGQDVALRCDPISGHVSLFWYQQALGQGPEFLTYFQNEAQLDKSGLPSDRFFAERPEGSVSTLKIQRTQQEDSAVYLCASSLTSPEAFFGQGTRLTVV.

In regard to this clone: This sample also contains other DNA sequences that code for the same CDR3. V gene TRBV19 combines with J gene TRBJ1-4; D remains unclear. This CDR3 is built from 14 residues. V lost 3 bases and J lost 5, with 10 bases in between. Germline V gene sequence: CDR1 LNHDA, CDR2 SQIVND (reference sequence). The CDR3 sequence is CASSIPGANEKLFF. The DNA of the CDR3 is TGTGCCAGTAGTATTCCAGGCGCGAATGAAAAACTGTTTTTT.

This chain joins TRBV30 and TRBJ2-7, with 8 bases lining up with TRBD1. The CDR3 consists of 15 residues. V was clipped by 0 bases and J by 3 bases; unmatched bases: 7. CDR1 is GTSNPN, CDR2 SVGIG, per germline (reference sequence). In DNA, the CDR3 is TGTGCCTGGAGTGTAGGGGACAGGCCTCGCTACGAGCAGTACTTC. This gives the protein CAWSVGDRPRYEQYF.

This rearrangement joins TRBV5-6 to TRBJ2-7; weak D call: TRBD2 (5 bases). V was trimmed by 0 bases and J by 3 bases, leaving 16 bases between them. Germline CDR1 SGHDT, CDR2 YYEEEE. CDR3 length equals 16 residues. The CDR3 protein is CASSLVGRRNNYEQYF. CDR3 bases: TGTGCCAGCAGCTTGGTAGGACGGAGGAACAACTACGAGCAGTACTTC.

The rearrangement uses TRBV11-2 and TRBJ1-2; the D gene is possibly TRBD1 (5 bases). CDR1 SGHAT and CDR2 FQNNGV come from the germline V gene. Trimming cost V 5 bases and J 3 bases, with 13 bases left between them. The CDR3 covers 14 residues. CDR3: CASSIGQVHYGYTF. Written as DNA, the CDR3 is TGTGCCAGCAGCATAGGACAAGTGCACTATGGCTACACCTTC.

This sequence joins TRBV9 and TRBJ1-1, with no clear D. The CDR3 runs 15 residues. Germline V lookup: CDR1 SGDLS, CDR2 YYNGEE. V was trimmed by 0 bases and J by 5 bases, leaving 14 bases between them. CDR3: CASSVATRVGTEAFF. Written as DNA, the CDR3 is TGTGCCAGCAGCGTAGCTACGAGGGTAGGGACTGAAGCTTTCTTT.

The chain carries TRBV7-5 and TRBJ2-2; TRBD2, the table's D call, lacks a check against the DNA. TRBV7-5 corresponds to a pseudogene. This CDR3 is 18 amino acids long. The CDR3 nucleotides are TGTGTCAGAAGCTTTCCCCGGACTAGCGGGAGGTCGGGCGGGGAGCTGTTTTTT. Amino acids: CVRSFPRTSGRSGGELFF.

The chain is built from TRBV6-5 and TRBJ1-2, with TRBD1 matching over 9 bases. This CDR3 spans 13 amino acids. CDR1 and CDR2 (germline): MNHEY, SVGAGI. The V segment lost 6 bases and the J segment 8 bases; nucleotides outside the gene matches: 7. In DNA, the CDR3 is TGTGCCAGCAGGCTGGACAGGGGTCGGGGCTACACCTTC. Translation: CASRLDRGRGYTF.

The chain is built from TRBV2 and TRBJ2-3, with TRBD2 matching over 10 bases. This CDR3 contains 14 residues. The germline gives CDR1 SNHLY, CDR2 FYNNEI. J gave up 5 bases and V 4 bases, and 3 bases lay outside the gene matches. The CDR3 nucleotides are TGTGCCAGCAGTGTCCTAGCGGGGGTAGATACGCAGTATTTT. Protein sequence: CASSVLAGVDTQYF.